A single sample is the source of the 7 T cell receptor beta chains below, sequenced in a study of T cells after yellow fever vaccination. Each CDR3 protein is one row after TCRdb ran MiXCR on the 5' RACE reads. The sample has roughly 63,000 distinct CDR3 sequences, less than 8.5% seen once. The input for sequencing was CD8+ T cells sorted from PBMCs, taken 15 days after the yellow fever booster vaccination. All receptors derive from a young man who received the YFV17D yellow fever vaccine.

The sample holds many counts of this clonotype. CDR3 coding DNA: TGTGCCAGCAGCCTCCCCTTTAAGGACGGTACTGAAGCTTTCTTT. This codes for CASSLPFKDGTEAFF. The V and J genes are TRBV7-9 and TRBJ1-1; unclear D gene. Germline CDR1 and CDR2: SEHNR and FQNEAQ (reference sequence). The CDR3 contains 15 residues. Trimming cost V 5 bases and J 5 bases, with 18 bases left between them.

Ten or more counts support this clonotype. The chain links TRBV15 to TRBJ2-5; D may be TRBD1 (6 bases). V shed 0 bases and J shed 2 bases, with 7 bases lying between them. This CDR3 is 14 amino acids long. Germline values: CDR1 LNHNV, CDR2 YYDKDF (reference sequence). The chain's CDR3 is CATSRDQGQETQYF. The DNA of the CDR3 is TGTGCCACCAGCAGAGACCAGGGGCAAGAGACCCAGTACTTC.

J is TRBJ2-7 and V is TRBV20-1, with 12 nucleotides matching TRBD2. The junction had 18 bases not matched to a gene; V was cut back by 4 bases and J by 2 bases. The CDR3 has 19 amino acids. Germline values: CDR1 DFQATT, CDR2 SNEGSKA (reference sequence). As DNA, the CDR3 is TGCAGTGCTAATCTCCTAGGCCGGACTAGCGGGATCGTTACCTACGAGCAGTACTTC. Its translation: CSANLLGRTSGIVTYEQYF.

This clonotype appeared many times. The V gene is TRBV4-2, the J gene TRBJ2-3; 8 bases are shared with TRBD2. The CDR3 runs 17 residues. Germline V gene lookup returns CDR1 LGHNA and CDR2 YNFKEQ. The V segment lost 5 bases and the J segment 0 bases; nucleotides outside the gene matches: 10. Here the CDR3 DNA reads TGTGCCAGCAGCGTACCGTCTTCGGGGGGGAGCACAGATACGCAGTATTTT. It encodes CASSVPSSGGSTDTQYF.

The genes are TRBV30 and TRBJ2-7; the D gene is possibly TRBD2 (5 bases). Germline assignment: CDR1 GTSNPN and CDR2 SVGIG (reference sequence). Between the trimmed V and J ends, which lost 1 base and 6 bases, there was a span of 22 bases. The CDR3 is 16 residues long. The CDR3 is CAWSEANGLEESEQYF. The CDR3 DNA reads TGTGCCTGGAGTGAGGCTAATGGGCTGGAGGAGTCCGAGCAGTACTTC.

This clonotype showed up many times. At one end the junction does not follow the germline gene, possibly because of a read error. This rearrangement joins TRBV7-7 to TRBJ1-1; weak D call: TRBD1 (6 bases). This CDR3 comprises 16 residues. The germline CDR1 and CDR2 sequences are SSHAT and FNYEAQ (reference sequence). The CDR3 sequence: CASSLWDTSLNTEAFF. CDR3 nucleotide sequence: TGTGCTAGCAGCTTATGGGACACCTCTCTCAACACTGAAGCTTTCTTT.

This clonotype has a handful of counts. DNA of the CDR3: TGTGCCAGCAGCTTGGACGGGGTACCCAACTATGGCTACACCTTC. As protein: CASSLDGVPNYGYTF. The chain links TRBV5-4 to TRBJ1-2; no clear D. This CDR3 is 15 amino acids long. Per the germline V gene, CDR1 is SGHNT and CDR2 is YYREEE (reference sequence). Trimming removed 0 bases at V and 2 bases at J, with 11 bases between.